This paragraph covers one T cell receptor (beta chain) sequence. What this receptor recognizes is not known. With the read ending 3 residues before the CDR3 end, the germline J gene is used to fill in that end. The sample originates from a study of T cells in women clearing cervical HPV infection (dated by TCRdb to about 2018). As for the study more broadly: The cases were 20 to 25 women with histologically confirmed HPV16-related CIN3 or worse, and 2 of these cases were invasive cancers. The controls were 25 or so women whose single incident HPV16 infection cleared within 12 months with no development of precancer or cancer. Blood from cases was collected at the visit where the lesion was first found, while blood from controls was collected once the infection could no longer be detected. Among cases, blood sampling came a median of roughly 150 days after lesion detection, with an interquartile range of about 80 to 220 days. Because only a few women had HLA typing data, the possibility that HLA type acted as a confounder could not be ruled out. The exploratory proof-of-principle case-control study was nested within the Guanacaste HPV Natural History Study in Costa Rica and compared TCR repertoires across cervical HPV16 outcomes. Cases and controls were matched on age within five years and on year of sample collection. Median age was about 32 years in cases versus over 37 in controls, and baseline characteristics did not differ significantly. The parent cohort enrolled 10,000 to 11,000 women aged 18 or older in Guanacaste, Costa Rica, in 1993 to 1994 and followed the women for seven years. Five blinded duplicates per group were added as quality controls, giving about 60 samples: about 50 participants and roughly ten replicates.

Every participant had a single incident cervical HPV16 infection, and prevalent HPV16 infections were excluded. Cervical HPV DNA was detected by MY09/MY11 PCR, and genotyping was performed by dot-blot hybridization. Around 14 mL of heparinized blood was centrifuged, after which the buffy coat was aliquoted, frozen at -30 degrees C, and then stored at -80 degrees C. QIAGEN kits were used to extract genomic DNA from the buffy coat specimens. Unmatched junction bases come to 5, with V trimmed by 4 bases and J by 4 bases. Measured from the cysteine to the phenylalanine, the CDR3 is 15 residues long. Shown are 36 bases from within the CDR3, in frame from base 1. Via the germline V gene (reference sequence), CDR1 is MNHEY and CDR2 SMNVEV. Broad study findings and their caveats: By combining richness with V gene abundances, random forest classifiers separated cases from controls with an estimated AUC of roughly 0.84. Whether associations preceded infection or resulted from infection could not be shown with the cross-sectional design, and effector/memory subsets and HPV-specific T cells were not isolated. Because the number of T cells per sample was unknown, the richness differences could reflect varying T-cell content rather than repertoire biology. Across sequencing depths, CIN3+ cases showed significantly higher TCR repertoire richness than controls, but evenness did not differ between the groups. Lower TRBV6-7 relative abundance was observed in cases than in controls (around 0.1% versus 0.15%; Bonferroni P = 0.0008).

TCR beta CDR3 regions were amplified by multiplex PCR from an average of about 1,100 ng genomic DNA per sample using the immunoSEQ assay. Primer bias was corrected in the assay by using a complete synthetic TCR repertoire to establish an amplification baseline. The amplicons were sequenced using the Illumina platform. On the authors' methods: Sequences were error-corrected by clustering with frequency ratios and a modified nearest-neighbor algorithm and were then analyzed in the immunoSEQ Analyzer with IMGT gene definitions. At each rarefaction depth, TCR richness and evenness were averaged over 20 rarefaction repeats, and samples with fewer sequences than the depth were excluded. Wilcoxon rank sum tests with FDR correction were used to compare relative abundances of V, D and J genes between the groups. Blinded duplicates gave an intraclass correlation of under 97% for TCR richness and an average of 76.4% across 66 gene segments. Here the immuneACCESS table is served through TCRdb, limited to in-frame sequences with V and J called. Missing clones are a known gap in these copies; in checked studies unresolved V genes cover under half, and the rest lacks a known reason. From that table come the V and J calls and clone size; the DNA was used to work out D and trimming. This specimen's table enumerates about 20,000 clones. Of the sample, about 6.7% is held by the ten largest clones.

This sequence uses TRBV27 and TRBJ2-3; the central 10 bases match TRBD2. The sample consisted of blood buffy coat. This receptor was taken from a woman aged 18 to 75 with a cervical HPV16 infection that either progressed to CIN3+ or cleared (not recorded which). The covered CDR3 bases are TGTGCCAGCAGTTCGAGGACTAGCGGCCCAGATACG. Translated, this gives CASSSRTSGPDT. The full CDR3 protein reads CASSSRTSGPDTQYF.